The rows below give T cell receptor beta chains drawn from one sample of a study of shared clonotypes between healthy human individuals. TCRdb's copy holds only in-frame clones and misses some; the assay was immunoSEQ multiplex PCR. The data contain 2 million to 3 million clones, over 85% of them singletons. The sequenced material came from naive CD4+ T cells from PBMCs. The receptors come from a man between 18 and 35 years old in good health. Some clones in this sample may be carry-over from other donors' samples. CDR3s leave out the opening cysteine and the closing phenylalanine or tryptophan. The D gene is left open where the match is weak. Clone size is given for some rows only: seen once, a few or many times, or a class if the clone is expanded.

>TRBV15|once|TRBD2
ATSREGLAPRQQF
>TRBV5-1|.|.
ASSLVGGSTDTQY
>TRBV11-2|.|TRBD1
ASSSGTGGVTYEQY
>TRBV4-1|.|.
ASSQVPGTGNEKLF
>TRBV28|.|.
ASSPPGTTSMWKLF
>TRBV2|.|TRBD1
ASKRGTGAGELF
>TRBV6-6|.|TRBD2
ASSRGLAGDYEQY
>TRBV7-2|.|.
ASSLNRAEKLF
>TRBV10-3|.|.
AISDPRENSGNTIY
>TRBV28|few|TRBD1
ASISIGTANTEAF
>TRBV19|.|.
ASSVQRDNYGYT
>TRBV7-8|.|.
ASSLEGRGGHTEAF
>TRBV28|.|.
ATERTDTQY
>TRBV10-3|.|.
AISERGRLVRGAYNEQF
>TRBV18|.|TRBD1
ASSTGTVPYEQY
>TRBV28|.|TRBD1
ASSLQGVNYGYT
>TRBV9|.|.
ASSLRVRPETQY
>TRBV7-9|.|.
ASSGTSGNTIY
>TRBV19|.|.
ASSNPSSTGELF
>TRBV5-1|.|TRBD2
ASSPGGFLYEQY
>TRBV7-2|.|.
ASSFAVADTQY
>TRBV7-9|few|TRBD2
ASSDSGSRQY
>TRBV7-3|few|.
ASSLGPSYEQY
>TRBV7-9|.|TRBD1
ASSLTGTGNEKLF
>TRBV6-1|.|TRBD1
ASELRTGDYEQY
>TRBV9|.|TRBD1
ASSVGQGQGLGGYT
>TRBV6-6|.|.
ASSYTPGATYEQY
>TRBV2|.|.
ASTYAGDTQY
>TRBV7-2|.|.
ASSLDVVNPYNEQF
>TRBV28|.|TRBD1
ASSLGTGPYEQY
>TRBV28|.|.
ASNQGYEQY
>TRBV9|.|.
ASSRIPYGRGRADTQY
>TRBV11-2|.|.
ASSVHKLASVETQY
>TRBV6-6|once|.
ASLSGTYNEQF
>TRBV4-2|.|.
ASSQGQYGYT
>TRBV7-8|.|.
ASSFWDGQY
>TRBV7-2|.|TRBD2
ASSAVGTSGYEQY
>TRBV19|.|.
ASRRGQKNTGELF
>TRBV28|.|.
ASSLLAGPVSYEQY
>TRBV30|.|.
ASRRGAYTEAF
>TRBV15|.|.
ATSRVRARGHYGYT
>TRBV28|.|.
ASSLSYGYT
>TRBV9|.|TRBD1
ASSVNTGGGETQY
>TRBV27|.|.
ASSLQGRDQPQH
>TRBV30|once|.
AWSRDSTYNEQF
>TRBV5-1|once|TRBD2
ASSRGLVGGTQY